This TCR beta chain came from a study of T cell responses to AZD1222 COVID-19 vaccine. Study-wide findings and caveats: At baseline, seropositivity was found in only a handful of AZD1222 recipients. Vaccine-associated CD4 TCRs spanned spike, dominant at 160-218 and 743-854. Clonal diversity may have been underestimated in mostly white British donors. Repertoires were obtained solely post-peak T cell response.

Turning to this clone: Its antigen is as yet unknown.

The protocol was immunoSEQ multiplex PCR, while the TCRdb copy is restricted to in-frame clones and leaves out a portion. The sample carries 100,000 to 120,000 clones, about four fifths recorded once. This TCR derives from an adult in good health. Sequencing used peripheral blood, obtained on day 0 of AZD1222 vaccination.

CDR3 loop: CASSYSTQGMYYGYTF. The CDR3 DNA reads TGTGCCAGCAGTTACTCGACCCAGGGGATGTACTATGGCTACACCTTC. The chain joins TRBV6-2 or TRBV6-3 to TRBJ1-2, with D perhaps matching TRBD1 (6 bases). V was trimmed by 0 bases and J by 3 bases, leaving 14 bases between them. Per germline, CDR1 MNHEY and CDR2 SVGEGT. This CDR3 has 16 residues.